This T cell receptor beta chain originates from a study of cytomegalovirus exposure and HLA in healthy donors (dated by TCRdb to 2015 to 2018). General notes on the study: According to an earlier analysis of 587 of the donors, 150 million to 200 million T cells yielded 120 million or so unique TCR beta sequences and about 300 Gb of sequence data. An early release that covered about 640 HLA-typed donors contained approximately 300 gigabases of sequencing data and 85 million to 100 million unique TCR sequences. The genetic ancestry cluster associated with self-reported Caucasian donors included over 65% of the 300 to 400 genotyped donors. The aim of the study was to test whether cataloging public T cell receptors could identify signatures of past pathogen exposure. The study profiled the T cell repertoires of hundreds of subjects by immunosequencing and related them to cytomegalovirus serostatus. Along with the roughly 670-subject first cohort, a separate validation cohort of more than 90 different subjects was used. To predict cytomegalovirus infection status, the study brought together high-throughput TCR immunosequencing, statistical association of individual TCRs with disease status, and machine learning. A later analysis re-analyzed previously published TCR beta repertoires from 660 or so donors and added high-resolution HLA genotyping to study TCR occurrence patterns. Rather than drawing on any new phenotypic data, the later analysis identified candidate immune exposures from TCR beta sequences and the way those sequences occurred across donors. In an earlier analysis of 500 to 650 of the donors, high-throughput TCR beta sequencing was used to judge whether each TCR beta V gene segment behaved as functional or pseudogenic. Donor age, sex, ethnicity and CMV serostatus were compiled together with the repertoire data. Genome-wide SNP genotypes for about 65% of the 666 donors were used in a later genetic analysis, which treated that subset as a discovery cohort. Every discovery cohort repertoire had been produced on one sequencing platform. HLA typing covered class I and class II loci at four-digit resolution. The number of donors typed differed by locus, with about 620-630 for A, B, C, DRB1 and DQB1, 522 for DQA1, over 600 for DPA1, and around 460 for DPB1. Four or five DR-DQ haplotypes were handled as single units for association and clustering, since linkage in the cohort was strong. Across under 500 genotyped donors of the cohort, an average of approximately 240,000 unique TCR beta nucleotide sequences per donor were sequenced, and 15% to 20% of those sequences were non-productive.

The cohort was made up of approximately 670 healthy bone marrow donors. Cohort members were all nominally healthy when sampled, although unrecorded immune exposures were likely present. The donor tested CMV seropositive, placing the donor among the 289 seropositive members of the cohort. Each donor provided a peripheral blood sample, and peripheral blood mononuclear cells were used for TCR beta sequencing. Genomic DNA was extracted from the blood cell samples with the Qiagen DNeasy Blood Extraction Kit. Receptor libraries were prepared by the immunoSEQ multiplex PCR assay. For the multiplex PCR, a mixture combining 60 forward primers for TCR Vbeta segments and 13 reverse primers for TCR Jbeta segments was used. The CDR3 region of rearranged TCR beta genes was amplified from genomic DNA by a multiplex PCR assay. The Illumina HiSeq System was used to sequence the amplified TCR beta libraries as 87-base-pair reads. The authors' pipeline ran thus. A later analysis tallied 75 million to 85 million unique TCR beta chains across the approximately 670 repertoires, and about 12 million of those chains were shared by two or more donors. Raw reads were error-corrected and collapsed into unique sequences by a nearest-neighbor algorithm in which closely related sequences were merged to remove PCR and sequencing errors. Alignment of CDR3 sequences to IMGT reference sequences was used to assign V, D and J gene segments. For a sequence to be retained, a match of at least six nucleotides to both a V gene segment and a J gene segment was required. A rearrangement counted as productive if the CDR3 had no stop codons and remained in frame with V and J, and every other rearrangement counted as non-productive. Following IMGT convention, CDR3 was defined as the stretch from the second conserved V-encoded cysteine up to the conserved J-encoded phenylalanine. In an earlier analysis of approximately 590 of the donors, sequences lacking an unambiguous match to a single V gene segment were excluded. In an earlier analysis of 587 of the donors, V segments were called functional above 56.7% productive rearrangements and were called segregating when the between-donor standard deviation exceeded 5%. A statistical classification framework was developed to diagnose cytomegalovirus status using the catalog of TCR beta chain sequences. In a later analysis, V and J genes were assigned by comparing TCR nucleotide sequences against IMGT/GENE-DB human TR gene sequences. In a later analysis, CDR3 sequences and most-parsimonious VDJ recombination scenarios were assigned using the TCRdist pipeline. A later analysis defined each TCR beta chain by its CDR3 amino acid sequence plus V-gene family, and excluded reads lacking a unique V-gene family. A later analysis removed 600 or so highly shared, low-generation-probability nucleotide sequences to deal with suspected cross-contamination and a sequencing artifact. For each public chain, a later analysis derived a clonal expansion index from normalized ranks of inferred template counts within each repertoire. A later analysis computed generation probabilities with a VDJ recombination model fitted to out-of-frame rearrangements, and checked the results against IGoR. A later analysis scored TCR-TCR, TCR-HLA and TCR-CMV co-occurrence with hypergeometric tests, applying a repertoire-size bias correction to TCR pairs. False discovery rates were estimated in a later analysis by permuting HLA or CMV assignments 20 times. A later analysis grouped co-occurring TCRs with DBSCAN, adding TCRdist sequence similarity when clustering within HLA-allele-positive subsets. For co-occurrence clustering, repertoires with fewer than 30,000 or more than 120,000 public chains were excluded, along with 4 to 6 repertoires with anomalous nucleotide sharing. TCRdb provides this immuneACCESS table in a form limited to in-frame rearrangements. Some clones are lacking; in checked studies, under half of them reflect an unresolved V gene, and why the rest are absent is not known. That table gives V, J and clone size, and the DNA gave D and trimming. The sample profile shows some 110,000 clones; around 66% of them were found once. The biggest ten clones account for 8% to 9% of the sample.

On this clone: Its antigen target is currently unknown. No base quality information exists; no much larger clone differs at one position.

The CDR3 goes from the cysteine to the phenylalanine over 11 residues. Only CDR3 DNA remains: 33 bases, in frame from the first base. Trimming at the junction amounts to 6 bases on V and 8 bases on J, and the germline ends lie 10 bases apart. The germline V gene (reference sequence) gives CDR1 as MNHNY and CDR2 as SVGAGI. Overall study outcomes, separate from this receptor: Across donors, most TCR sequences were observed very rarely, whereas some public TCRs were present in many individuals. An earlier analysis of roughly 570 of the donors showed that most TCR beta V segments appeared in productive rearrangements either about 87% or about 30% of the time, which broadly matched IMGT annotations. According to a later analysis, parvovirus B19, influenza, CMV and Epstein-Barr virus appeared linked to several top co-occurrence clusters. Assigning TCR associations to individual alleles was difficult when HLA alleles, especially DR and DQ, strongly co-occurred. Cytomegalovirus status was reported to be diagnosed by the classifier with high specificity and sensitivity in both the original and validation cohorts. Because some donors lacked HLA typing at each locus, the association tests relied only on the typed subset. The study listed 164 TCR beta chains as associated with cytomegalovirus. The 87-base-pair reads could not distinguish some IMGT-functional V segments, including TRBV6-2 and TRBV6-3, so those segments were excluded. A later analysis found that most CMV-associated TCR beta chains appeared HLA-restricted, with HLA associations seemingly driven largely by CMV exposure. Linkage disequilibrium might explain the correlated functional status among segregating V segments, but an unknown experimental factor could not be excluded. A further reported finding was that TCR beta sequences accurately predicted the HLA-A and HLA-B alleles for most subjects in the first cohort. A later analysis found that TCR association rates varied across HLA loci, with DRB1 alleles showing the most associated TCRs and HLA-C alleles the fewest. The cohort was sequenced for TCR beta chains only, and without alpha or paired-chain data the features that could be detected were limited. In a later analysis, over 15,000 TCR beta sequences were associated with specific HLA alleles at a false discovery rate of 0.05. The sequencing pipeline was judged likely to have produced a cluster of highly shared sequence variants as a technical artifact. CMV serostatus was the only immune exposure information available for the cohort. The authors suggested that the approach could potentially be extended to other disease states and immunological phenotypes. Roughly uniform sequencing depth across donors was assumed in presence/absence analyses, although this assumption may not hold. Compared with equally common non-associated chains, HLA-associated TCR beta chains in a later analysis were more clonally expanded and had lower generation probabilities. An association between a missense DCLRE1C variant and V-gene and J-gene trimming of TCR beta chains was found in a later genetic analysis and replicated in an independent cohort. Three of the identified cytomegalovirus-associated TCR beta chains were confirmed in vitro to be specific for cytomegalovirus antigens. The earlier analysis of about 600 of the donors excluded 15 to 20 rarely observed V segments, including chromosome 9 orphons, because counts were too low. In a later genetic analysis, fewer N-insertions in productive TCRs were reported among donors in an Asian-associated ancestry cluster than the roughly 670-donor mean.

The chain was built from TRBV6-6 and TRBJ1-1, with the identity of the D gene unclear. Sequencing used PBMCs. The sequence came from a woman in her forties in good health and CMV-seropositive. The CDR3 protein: CASRRTGEAFF. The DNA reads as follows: TGTGCCAGCAGGAGGACGGGGGAAGCTTTCTTT.